The source of this T cell receptor beta chain is a study of T cells in narcolepsy. The CDR3 length is 15 residues. Germline CDR1 and CDR2: SEHNR and FQNEAQ (reference sequence). V was shortened by 5 bases and J by 4 bases, with 17 bases between the two germline ends. Libraries were prepared by immunoSEQ multiplex PCR; TCRdb keeps only in-frame clonotypes and omits some of them. Altogether 27,000 or so clones are present, approximately 86% being singletons, with the ten largest covering around 1.1%. The clonotype originates from a human donor with narcolepsy. Material: CD45RA- memory CD4+ T cells from PBMCs. The genes are TRBV7-9 and TRBJ1-1, with D perhaps matching TRBD1 (6 bases). CDR3 in amino acids: CASSMGHTGSTEAFF. The CDR3 DNA reads TGTGCCAGCAGCATGGGACACACCGGATCCACTGAAGCTTTCTTT.